This T cell receptor beta chain was recovered during a study of blood T cell repertoires in COVID-19 (TCRdb year 2020). As for the study more broadly: Samples from collaborators originated in the United States, Italy and Spain and spanned both the acute and convalescent phases of COVID-19. The material from the prospective study consisted of cDNA or gDNA derived from T cells, B-cell-depleted T cells, or PBMCs. Subjects who had been exposed to COVID-19, were actively infected with it, or had recovered from it provided the deeply sampled blood TCRbeta repertoires that made up the dataset. The repertoires were released in a freely available public database meant as a resource for research on the immune response to SARS-CoV-2. Samples were obtained from the ongoing ImmuneRACE study (first 160 participants) and from over 1,000 subjects provided by 6 global collaborators. Nearly every sample came with metadata listing a de-identified subject ID, COVID-19 status, age in years and sex. Where available, HLA class I and class II types were taken from metadata supplied by the sample provider and were not determined by assay-based typing. The investigation overall reported the following: The quantity of clinical and demographic metadata differed by source and by participant and was supplied without curation.

Remarks on this clone: It lacks a known antigen. No base quality values were provided; no much bigger clone lies one nucleotide off.

At one collaborating source in Seattle, patients were enrolled during active infection and were followed longitudinally through the course of disease. Whole blood was collected in K2EDTA tubes by collaborating institutions according to the institutions' own protocols. For TCRbeta analysis, collaborator samples were shipped as frozen whole blood, as isolated PBMCs, or as DNA extracted from either sample type. TCRbeta CDR3 regions were amplified from genomic DNA using the immunoSEQ Assay, a bias-controlled multiplex PCR. For the original study's pipeline: The number of nucleated cells in each sample was estimated by amplification of reference gene primers within the assay. Sequence reads were collapsed and filtered to measure the absolute abundance of every unique TCRbeta CDR3 rearrangement. Productive Simpson clonality was computed per sample as the square root of Simpson's diversity index over productive rearrangements. Sourced from immuneACCESS, this table was stored by TCRdb with only in-frame sequences that have V and J called. A share of the clones is absent; for the studies checked, an unresolved V gene accounts for under half, and the remainder has no known explanation. V and J calls and clone size are those listed in that table; D and trimming were worked out from the DNA. In all, the sample holds about 170,000 clones, and around 85% of those were seen once. The top ten clones comprise 6.5% to 9% of the sample.

Material for sequencing was peripheral blood. The origin of this receptor is a woman of 80 years or more with COVID-19, enrolled during active disease.

The encoded CDR3 is CASSPPKVPAANEKLFF. The DNA is as follows: TGTGCCAGCAGCCCCCCGAAGGTACCTGCGGCTAATGAAAAACTGTTTTTT. Recombination connected TRBV27 to TRBJ1-4, with no confidently assigned D gene. Including the terminal cysteine and phenylalanine, the CDR3 comprises 17 residues. CDR3 DNA is the only sequence kept; it has 51 bases, read in frame from the first base. V gives up 6 bases and J gives up 3 bases, and the segment between their germline ends measures 20 bases. CDR1 and CDR2 were assigned from the germline V gene (reference sequence) as MNHEY and SMNVEV.